These T cell receptor beta chains were read from a single sample in a study of regulatory T cells in long-lasting Graves disease. TCRdb reanalysed the multiplex PCR reads using MiXCR and keeps one entry per CDR3 protein. The sample has over 500,000 distinct CDR3 sequences, around 15% seen once. These same data were also listed under a study on T cells in Graves' hyperthyroidism and ophthalmopathy.

The source material was peripheral blood mononuclear cells (PBMCs), sampled at new diagnosis, from a patient treated with antithyroid drugs. These TCRs come from a woman aged 25 to 39 with Graves disease. Both conserved end residues are trimmed from each CDR3.

TRBJ1-1 | TRBV6-2/TRBV6-3 | ASRRTGQNTEAF
TRBJ1-1 | TRBV18 | ASSGGDTEAF
TRBJ2-7 | TRBV7-2 | ASSSQIGEQY
TRBJ1-5 | TRBV5-5 | ASSVHSNQPQH
TRBJ1-5 | TRBV12-3/TRBV12-4 | ASSPSRVNQPQH
TRBJ2-1 | TRBV20-1 | SASREGLATSYNEQF
TRBJ1-5 | TRBV20-1 | SASWGRQEPQH
TRBJ2-2 | TRBV3-1 | ASSQDYSRTGELF
TRBJ2-7 | TRBV28 | ASSLRREASEQY
TRBJ2-7 | TRBV20-1 | SAEASDRTSYEQY
TRBJ2-3 | TRBV29-1 | SAPLWGSVDTQY
TRBJ1-1 | TRBV11-2 | ASSPRGGNRNTEAF
TRBJ2-4 | TRBV28 | ASMQGLAKNIQY
TRBJ2-7 | TRBV7-2 | ASSDGGLGYEQY
TRBJ1-2 | TRBV19 | ASRDTGARSYGYT
TRBJ2-2 | TRBV18 | ASSPVAGELF
TRBJ1-5 | TRBV6-1 | ASGDLIRPQH
TRBJ2-5 | TRBV7-9 | ASSSRDRGALQETQY
TRBJ2-1 | TRBV24-1 | ATEREWGNEQF
TRBJ2-3 | TRBV20-1 | SAPTGTGIRTDTQY
TRBJ1-1 | TRBV19 | ASTPLQGLNTEAF
TRBJ2-7 | TRBV7-9 | ASSRTTGQGGREQY
TRBJ2-5 | TRBV27 | ASKQKGTATQRATKQETQY
TRBJ1-5 | TRBV6-2/TRBV6-3 | ASSLTTGGLQPQH
TRBJ1-3 | TRBV6-5 | ASSYSAGLGNTIY